This T cell receptor (beta chain) is from a study of graft-versus-host responses after intestinal transplantation. Study details: Multivisceral, liver-intestinal, or isolated intestinal transplants were received by the recipients. Among the recipients, all got anti-thymocyte globulin induction and then tacrolimus and steroids for roughly three years.

Sequenced by immunoSEQ multiplex PCR; TCRdb stores in-frame clones only, minus some. Among just under 100,000 clones listed, more than 80% were seen once. Trimming stripped 5 bases from V and 5 bases from J, with 10 bases between. The CDR3 length is 12 residues. The V gene's germline CDR1 is SQVTM and CDR2 ANQGSEA. Study outcomes and limitations: High graft-versus-host to host-versus-graft clonal ratios were found in allografts of patients who had graft-donor T cell macrochimerism. The marrow of recipients harbored GvH clones, and ileum or blood showed some of them first.

In regard to this clone: Its target is not known.

The receptor was derived from a human patient who received an intestinal transplant, so some T cells may come from the graft donor. The genes are TRBV29-1 and TRBJ1-5; TRBD1 is a possible D gene (5 bases). The sample here was PBMCs, taken 450 to 480 days after intestinal transplant. CDR3 amino acids: CSVSGLDQPQHF. CDR3 coding DNA: TGCAGCGTTTCAGGGTTAGATCAGCCCCAGCATTTT.